The rows below give T cell receptor beta chains drawn from one sample of a study of blood T cell repertoires in COVID-19. Generated by immunoSEQ multiplex PCR, the TCRdb table keeps only in-frame clones and is missing some. The sample contains some 220,000 clones, around 84% of which appear only once. Specimen: peripheral blood. These receptors were collected from a man aged 50-60 years with active or convalescent COVID-19. Both conserved end residues are part of each CDR3. D genes are given only for firm matches. Size is omitted from some rows. Given values are once, few, many or a class for expanded clones.

.	TRBV7-8	TRBJ2-3	.	CASSLARLARTDTQYF	TGTGCCAGCAGCTTAGCGAGGCTAGCGAGGACAGATACGCAGTATTTT
TRBD2	TRBV15	TRBJ2-3	.	CATSRDFASGTDTQYF	TGTGCCACCAGCAGAGATTTCGCTAGCGGAACAGATACGCAGTATTTT
TRBD2	TRBV3-1/TRBV3-2	TRBJ2-3	few	CASSRLGGAKSTDTQYF	TGTGCCAGCAGCCGCCTCGGGGGGGCGAAAAGCACAGATACGCAGTATTTT
TRBD1	TRBV5-1	TRBJ2-5	.	CASCRDRGGGLSQETQYF	TGCGCCAGCTGCCGGGACAGGGGAGGTGGGCTTTCCCAAGAGACCCAGTACTTC
.	TRBV7-2	TRBJ1-2	.	CASSFDRGGYTF	TGTGCCAGCAGCTTTGACAGAGGTGGCTACACCTTC
TRBD1	TRBV4-1	TRBJ1-5	.	CASSQRQGDSNQPQHF	TGCGCCAGCAGCCAGCGACAGGGGGATAGCAATCAGCCCCAGCATTTT
TRBD1	TRBV18	TRBJ1-6	.	CASSPRSSTGVNSPLHF	TGTGCCAGCTCACCGCGCTCCTCGACAGGGGTGAATTCACCCCTCCACTTT
TRBD1	TRBV5-1	TRBJ1-2	once	CASSIGQGGGYTF	TGCGCCAGCAGTATCGGACAGGGTGGAGGCTACACCTTC
TRBD1	TRBV10-2	TRBJ2-1	.	CASSSTGGSNNEQFF	TGCGCCAGCAGTTCGACAGGGGGCTCGAACAATGAGCAGTTCTTC
TRBD2	TRBV7-2	TRBJ2-7	.	CASSPSGASSYEQYF	TGTGCCAGCAGCCCTAGCGGCGCCTCCTCCTACGAGCAGTACTTC
TRBD2	TRBV9	TRBJ2-1	.	CASSPRGSGRPEQFF	TGTGCCAGCAGCCCTCGGGGTAGCGGGAGGCCTGAGCAGTTCTTC
.	TRBV24-1	TRBJ1-1	.	CATRLTGNTEAFF	TGTGCCACCAGGCTAACGGGGAACACTGAAGCTTTCTTT
.	TRBV9	TRBJ2-1	once	CASGGQGYNEQFF	TGTGCCAGCGGAGGGCAGGGCTACAATGAGCAGTTCTTC
TRBD2	TRBV11-2	TRBJ2-1	.	CASSLRTSGRATYNEQFF	TGTGCCAGCAGCCTACGGACTAGCGGGAGGGCAACCTACAATGAGCAGTTCTTC
.	TRBV19	TRBJ1-1	.	CASSTVIPNTEAFF	TGTGCCAGTAGTACAGTGATCCCGAACACTGAAGCTTTCTTT
TRBD1	TRBV4-2	TRBJ2-2	.	CASSQDFFGQGENTGELFF	TGTGCCAGCAGCCAAGATTTTTTTGGGCAGGGGGAGAACACCGGGGAGCTGTTTTTT
TRBD1	TRBV5-1	TRBJ1-6	.	CASSLDGTGLDSPLHF	TGCGCCAGCAGCTTGGACGGGACAGGGCTTGATTCACCCCTCCACTTT
TRBD1	TRBV28	TRBJ2-7	.	CATSGQGARYEQYF	TGTGCCACCTCGGGACAGGGGGCTCGGTACGAGCAGTACTTC
.	TRBV6-5	TRBJ2-7	.	CASRPPGVSEQYF	TGTGCCAGCAGACCGCCCGGGGTTTCCGAGCAGTACTTC
TRBD2	TRBV5-6	TRBJ2-1	few	CASSPPPRGLATNEQFF	TGTGCCAGCAGCCCCCCCCCGCGGGGACTAGCGACCAATGAGCAGTTCTTC
TRBD2	TRBV7-2	TRBJ2-1	.	CASSLSRVAGNNEQFF	TGTGCCAGCAGCTTAAGTAGGGTAGCGGGGAACAATGAGCAGTTCTTC
.	TRBV19	TRBJ1-5	.	CASSIGGTPQHF	TGTGCCAGTAGTATCGGAGGGACGCCCCAGCATTTT
.	TRBV6-1	TRBJ1-5	.	CASSEGQVHQPQHF	TGTGCCAGCAGTGAGGGGCAGGTGCATCAGCCCCAGCATTTT
TRBD1	TRBV6-5	TRBJ2-7	.	CASSYSTGWGYEQYF	TGTGCCAGCAGTTACTCGACAGGGTGGGGCTACGAGCAGTACTTC
.	TRBV27	TRBJ1-2	.	CASSLNRYFYGYTF	TGTGCCAGCAGTCTGAACAGGTACTTCTATGGCTACACCTTC
TRBD1	TRBV29-1	TRBJ1-1	.	CSAGQGWTEAFF	TGCAGCGCAGGACAGGGATGGACTGAAGCTTTCTTT
.	TRBV5-1	TRBJ2-5	.	CASSLPGEETQYF	TGCGCCAGCAGCTTGCCAGGGGAAGAGACCCAGTACTTC
.	TRBV5-1	TRBJ1-3	.	CASSQLASGDGNTIYF	TGCGCCAGCAGCCAGCTCGCCTCAGGGGACGGAAACACCATATATTTT
.	TRBV30	TRBJ1-1	.	CAWLPGHSNTEAFF	TGTGCCTGGCTTCCGGGACACTCGAACACTGAAGCTTTCTTT
TRBD2	TRBV2	TRBJ2-1	.	CASSWTSGYNEQFF	TGTGCCAGCAGCTGGACTAGCGGGTACAATGAGCAGTTCTTC
.	TRBV27	TRBJ2-5	many	CASSLTGTQETQYF	TGTGCCAGCAGTTTGACAGGCACCCAAGAGACCCAGTACTTC
.	TRBV28	TRBJ2-7	.	CASSFAGLSYEQYF	TGTGCCAGCAGTTTTGCGGGACTCTCCTACGAGCAGTACTTC
.	TRBV18	TRBJ1-1	.	CASSLQRNTEAFF	TGTGCCAGCTCCCTACAGAGAAACACTGAAGCTTTCTTT
.	TRBV5-1	TRBJ2-3	.	CASSLARFSTDTQYF	TGCGCCAGCAGCTTGGCTAGGTTTAGCACAGATACGCAGTATTTT
TRBD1	TRBV7-2	TRBJ1-3	.	CASRRTGAGNTIYF	TGTGCCAGCAGACGGACAGGGGCTGGAAACACCATATATTTT
.	TRBV29-1	TRBJ1-1	.	CSVEEVADTEAFF	TGCAGCGTTGAAGAGGTGGCAGATACTGAAGCTTTCTTT
TRBD2	TRBV7-2	TRBJ2-7	.	CASSWTSGNYEQYF	TGTGCCAGCAGCTGGACTAGCGGGAACTACGAGCAGTACTTC
.	TRBV28	TRBJ1-5	few	CASSLGGVPQHF	TGTGCCAGCAGTTTAGGAGGGGTTCCCCAGCATTTT
TRBD2	TRBV4-1	TRBJ2-7	.	CASSQVSGSNYEQYF	TGCGCCAGCAGCCAAGTTAGCGGGAGCAACTACGAGCAGTACTTC
TRBD1	TRBV5-1	TRBJ1-1	.	CASSWGRGQNTEAFF	TGCGCCAGCAGCTGGGGCAGGGGGCAGAACACTGAAGCTTTCTTT
.	TRBV15	TRBJ2-7	.	CATSRDYYEQYF	TGTGCCACCAGCAGAGACTACTACGAGCAGTACTTC
TRBD2	TRBV9	TRBJ2-1	once	CASSAGLAASYNEQFF	TGTGCCAGCAGCGCGGGACTAGCGGCCTCCTACAATGAGCAGTTCTTC
.	TRBV7-2	TRBJ2-3	.	CASSLPLIALTDTQYF	TGTGCCAGCAGTTTACCCTTGATAGCTCTCACAGATACGCAGTATTTT
TRBD1	TRBV7-2	TRBJ2-4	.	CASSPGTGIRKYF	TGTGCCAGCAGCCCCGGGACAGGGATACGAAAGTACTTC
.	TRBV5-4	TRBJ2-7	.	CASSLGGRALSYEQYF	TGTGCCAGCAGCTTGGGGGGGCGGGCCCTCTCCTACGAGCAGTACTTC
TRBD2	TRBV10-3	TRBJ2-1	once	CAISDPLSGGAYNEQFF	TGTGCCATCAGTGATCCTCTTAGCGGGGGGGCCTACAATGAGCAGTTCTTC
.	TRBV2	TRBJ1-1	.	CASSGQGNTEAFF	TGTGCCAGCAGTGGCCAGGGGAACACTGAAGCTTTCTTT
.	TRBV10-2	TRBJ2-3	.	CASSESGRPPADTQYF	TGCGCCAGCAGTGAGTCGGGGCGGCCACCGGCAGATACGCAGTATTTT
.	TRBV27	TRBJ1-2	.	CASSLLGQGKGYTF	TGTGCCAGCAGTTTATTAGGCCAGGGGAAGGGCTACACCTTC
.	TRBV2	TRBJ2-3	few	CASSDWESRGHTQYF	TGTGCCAGCAGTGATTGGGAATCCAGAGGGCATACGCAGTATTTT